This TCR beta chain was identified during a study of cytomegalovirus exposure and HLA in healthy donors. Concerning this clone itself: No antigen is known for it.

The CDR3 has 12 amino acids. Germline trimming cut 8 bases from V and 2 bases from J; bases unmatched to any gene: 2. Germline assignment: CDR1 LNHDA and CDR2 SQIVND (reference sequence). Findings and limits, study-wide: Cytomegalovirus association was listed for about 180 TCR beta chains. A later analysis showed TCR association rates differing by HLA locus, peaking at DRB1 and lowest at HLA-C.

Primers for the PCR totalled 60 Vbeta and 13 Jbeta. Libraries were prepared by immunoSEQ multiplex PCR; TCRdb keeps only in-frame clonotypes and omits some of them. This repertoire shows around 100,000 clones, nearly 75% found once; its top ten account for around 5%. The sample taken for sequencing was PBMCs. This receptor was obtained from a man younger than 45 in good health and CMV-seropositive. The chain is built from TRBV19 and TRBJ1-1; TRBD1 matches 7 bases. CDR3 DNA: TGTGCCAGTTGGGACAGCAACACTGAAGCTTTCTTT. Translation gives CASWDSNTEAFF.